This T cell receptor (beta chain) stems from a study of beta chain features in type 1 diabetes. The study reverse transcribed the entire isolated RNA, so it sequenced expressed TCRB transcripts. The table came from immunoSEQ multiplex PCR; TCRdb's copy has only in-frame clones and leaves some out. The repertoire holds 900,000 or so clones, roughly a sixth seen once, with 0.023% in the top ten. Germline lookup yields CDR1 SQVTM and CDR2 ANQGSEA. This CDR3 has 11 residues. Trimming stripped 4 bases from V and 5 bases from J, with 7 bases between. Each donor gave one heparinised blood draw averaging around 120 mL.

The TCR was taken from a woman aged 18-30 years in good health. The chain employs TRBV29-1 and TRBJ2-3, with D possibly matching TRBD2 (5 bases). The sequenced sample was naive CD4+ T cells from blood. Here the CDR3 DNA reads TGCAGCGTTGCGGGGATAGATACGCAGTATTTT. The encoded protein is CSVAGIDTQYF.